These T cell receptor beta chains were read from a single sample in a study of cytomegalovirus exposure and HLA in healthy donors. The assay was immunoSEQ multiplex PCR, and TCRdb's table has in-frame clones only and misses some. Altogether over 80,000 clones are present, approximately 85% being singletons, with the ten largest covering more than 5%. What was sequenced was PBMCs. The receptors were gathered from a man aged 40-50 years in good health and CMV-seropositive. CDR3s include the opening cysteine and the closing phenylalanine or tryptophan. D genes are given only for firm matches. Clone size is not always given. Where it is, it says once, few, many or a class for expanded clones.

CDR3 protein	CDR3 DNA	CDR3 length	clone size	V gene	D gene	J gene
CASSPGHLEAFF	TGTGCCAGCAGCCCGGGACACCTTGAAGCTTTCTTT	12	-	TRBV5-5	-	TRBJ1-1
CAISAVSGLGNTEAFF	TGTGCCATCAGTGCCGTATCAGGGTTGGGGAACACTGAAGCTTTCTTT	16	-	TRBV10-3	-	TRBJ1-1
CASSPRDIYEQYF	TGTGCCAGCTCACCACGGGACATCTACGAGCAGTACTTC	13	once	TRBV18	-	TRBJ2-7
CASSSGTDNEQFF	TGTGCCAGCTCATCCGGGACAGACAATGAGCAGTTCTTC	13	-	TRBV18	TRBD1	TRBJ2-1
CASSSPTGVGEAFF	TGTGCCAGCAGCTCCCCCACAGGGGTCGGGGAAGCTTTCTTT	14	-	TRBV5-6	TRBD1	TRBJ1-1
CASSLGRDSQETQYF	TGTGCCAGCAGCTTAGGCCGGGACTCCCAAGAGACCCAGTACTTC	15	-	TRBV13	-	TRBJ2-5
CASSMGGNTEAFF	TGTGCCAGTAGTATGGGGGGTAACACTGAAGCTTTCTTT	13	-	TRBV19	-	TRBJ1-1
CASSWLAGGYEQFF	TGTGCCAGCAGCTGGCTAGCGGGGGGATATGAGCAGTTCTTC	14	few	TRBV7-2	TRBD2	TRBJ2-1
CAWSVRGAGRNIQYF	TGTGCCTGGAGTGTACGGGGGGCAGGGAGGAACATTCAGTACTTC	15	-	TRBV30	-	TRBJ2-4
CAWRLTQTGELFF	TGTGCCTGGCGACTAACCCAGACCGGGGAGCTGTTTTTT	13	-	TRBV30	-	TRBJ2-2
CASSTGGDGYTF	TGTGCCAGCAGCACAGGGGGTGATGGCTACACCTTC	12	-	TRBV5-4	TRBD1	TRBJ1-2
CAWSPDRGVAGELFF	TGTGCCTGGAGCCCCGACAGGGGAGTCGCCGGGGAGCTGTTTTTT	15	-	TRBV30	TRBD1	TRBJ2-2
CASSLTGGGYEKLFF	TGCGCCAGCAGCCTGACAGGGGGCGGTTATGAAAAACTGTTTTTT	15	-	TRBV5-1	TRBD1	TRBJ1-4
CAWTVFSGNTIYF	TGTGCCTGGACGGTCTTCTCTGGAAACACCATATATTTT	13	-	TRBV30	-	TRBJ1-3
CASNPRRDSGGNNYGYTF	TGTGCCAGCAACCCACGTCGCGATTCGGGGGGCAATAACTATGGCTACACCTTC	18	-	TRBV7-8	-	TRBJ1-2
CASSEDRVRDQPQHF	TGTGCCAGCAGTGAGGACAGGGTTAGGGATCAGCCCCAGCATTTT	15	-	TRBV2	TRBD1	TRBJ1-5
CASSRDRQRSQETQYF	TGTGCCAGCAGCCGTGACAGGCAGCGCAGTCAAGAGACCCAGTACTTC	16	-	TRBV5-4	-	TRBJ2-5
CASSAGQGFNEQFF	TGTGCCAGCAGTGCGGGACAGGGGTTCAATGAGCAGTTCTTC	14	-	TRBV6-1	TRBD1	TRBJ2-1
CASSMDRIGNTIYF	TGTGCCAGCAGTATGGACAGGATTGGAAACACCATATATTTT	14	-	TRBV2	TRBD1	TRBJ1-3
CASRFTPEVYNEQFF	TGCGCCAGCAGATTTACCCCAGAGGTATACAATGAGCAGTTCTTC	15	-	TRBV5-1	-	TRBJ2-1
CASSLGQDQPQHF	TGCGCCAGCAGCTTGGGCCAGGATCAGCCCCAGCATTTT	13	-	TRBV5-1	-	TRBJ1-5
CAWSDRPGTEAFF	TGTGCCTGGAGCGATAGACCGGGTACTGAAGCTTTCTTT	13	-	TRBV30	-	TRBJ1-1
CASSVGVTDTQYF	TGTGCCAGCAGCGTAGGAGTCACAGATACGCAGTATTTT	13	once	TRBV9	-	TRBJ2-3
CATSRDPTGTAGYTF	TGTGCCACCAGCAGAGACCCGACAGGGACCGCTGGCTACACCTTC	15	-	TRBV15	TRBD1	TRBJ1-2
CASSLSAGRETQYF	TGTGCCAGCAGCTTATCAGCAGGGAGGGAGACCCAGTACTTC	14	once	TRBV5-4	-	TRBJ2-5
CSVDKSGGLDF	TGCAGCGTTGATAAATCGGGAGGCTTGGACTTC	11	-	TRBV29-1	TRBD2	TRBJ2-5
CSVSGTNGNTIYF	TGCAGCGTCTCAGGGACTAATGGAAACACCATATATTTT	13	-	TRBV29-1	-	TRBJ1-3
CASREGQGGYGYTF	TGTGCCAGCAGGGAGGGACAGGGGGGCTATGGCTACACCTTC	14	-	TRBV2	TRBD1	TRBJ1-2
CATRQGNQPQHF	TGTGCCACCAGACAGGGCAATCAGCCCCAGCATTTT	12	-	TRBV19	-	TRBJ1-5
CASSLTGSYEQYF	TGTGCCAGCAGTTTGACGGGCTCCTACGAGCAGTACTTC	13	-	TRBV27	-	TRBJ2-7
CASSTNYYGYTF	TGTGCCAGCAGCACCAACTACTATGGCTACACCTTC	12	-	TRBV7-9	-	TRBJ1-2
CASSQVGGMVGELFF	TGCGCCAGCAGCCAAGTCGGCGGGATGGTCGGGGAGCTGTTTTTT	15	-	TRBV4-1	-	TRBJ2-2
CASSAGTAITGELFF	TGTGCCAGCAGCGCAGGGACAGCTATAACCGGGGAGCTGTTTTTT	15	-	TRBV9	TRBD1	TRBJ2-2
CASSQNLAGNYEQYF	TGCGCCAGCAGCCAAAATCTAGCGGGCAACTACGAGCAGTACTTC	15	-	TRBV4-1	TRBD2	TRBJ2-7
CASSLEPGINEQFF	TGCGCCAGCAGCTTGGAGCCGGGAATCAATGAGCAGTTCTTC	14	-	TRBV5-1	-	TRBJ2-1
CASSEGGIGSYEQYF	TGTGCCAGCAGTGAGGGCGGGATAGGCTCCTACGAGCAGTACTTC	15	-	TRBV2	-	TRBJ2-7
CASSSTGTAEKLFF	TGTGCCAGCAGCTCCACCGGGACAGCCGAAAAACTGTTTTTT	14	-	TRBV11-2	TRBD1	TRBJ1-4
CATSSPLDTQYF	TGTGCCACCAGCAGCCCCCTAGATACGCAGTATTTT	12	-	TRBV15	-	TRBJ2-3
CASSSGSETQYF	TGTGCCAGCAGCTCGGGGTCCGAGACCCAGTACTTC	12	-	TRBV11-3	-	TRBJ2-5
CASSLASSEVWETQYF	TGTGCCAGCAGCTTGGCGTCTAGCGAGGTGTGGGAGACCCAGTACTTC	16	-	TRBV5-5	-	TRBJ2-5
CASSAGFDQPQHF	TGTGCCAGCAGTGCGGGGTTCGATCAGCCCCAGCATTTT	13	-	TRBV6-4	-	TRBJ1-5
CASSIQGYGYTF	TGTGCCAGCAGCATACAGGGTTATGGCTACACCTTC	12	-	TRBV9	-	TRBJ1-2
CASSLSGGGGVSTDTQYF	TGTGCCAGCAGCCTCTCGGGTGGGGGAGGGGTAAGCACAGATACGCAGTATTTT	18	-	TRBV5-5	TRBD2	TRBJ2-3
CASSQMAGSGNTIYF	TGTGCCAGCAGCCAAATGGCCGGGTCTGGAAACACCATATATTTT	15	-	TRBV6-6	-	TRBJ1-3
CASSEWGGGTGELFF	TGTGCCAGCAGTGAGTGGGGGGGAGGCACCGGGGAGCTGTTTTTT	15	-	TRBV2	TRBD2	TRBJ2-2
CASSLETDSDTQYF	TGCGCCAGCAGCTTGGAAACTGATTCAGATACGCAGTATTTT	14	-	TRBV5-1	-	TRBJ2-3
CASSLQQYYGYTF	TGTGCCAGCAGCCTACAGCAATACTATGGCTACACCTTC	13	-	TRBV28	-	TRBJ1-2
CASSVESGTDTQYF	TGTGCCAGCAGCGTAGAATCAGGAACAGATACGCAGTATTTT	14	-	TRBV9	-	TRBJ2-3